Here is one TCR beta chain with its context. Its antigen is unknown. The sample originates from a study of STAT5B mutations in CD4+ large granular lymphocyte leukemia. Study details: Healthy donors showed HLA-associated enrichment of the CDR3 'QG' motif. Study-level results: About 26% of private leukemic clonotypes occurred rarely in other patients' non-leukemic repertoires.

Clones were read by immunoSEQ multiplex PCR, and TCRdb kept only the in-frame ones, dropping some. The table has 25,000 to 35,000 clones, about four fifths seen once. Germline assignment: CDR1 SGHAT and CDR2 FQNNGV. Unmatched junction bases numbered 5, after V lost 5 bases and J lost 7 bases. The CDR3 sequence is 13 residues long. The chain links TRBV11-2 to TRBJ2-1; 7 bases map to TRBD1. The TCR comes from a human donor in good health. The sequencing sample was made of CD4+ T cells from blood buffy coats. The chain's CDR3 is CASSANRGNEQFF. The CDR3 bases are TGTGCCAGCAGCGCCAACAGGGGTAATGAGCAGTTCTTC.